This T cell receptor beta chain was sequenced in a study of T cells in Graves' hyperthyroidism and ophthalmopathy. TCR beta CDR3 region amplification was performed from RNA transcripts. The HTBI set primed first-round TCR CDR3 RT-PCR. TCRdb reanalysed the multiplex PCR reads using MiXCR and keeps one entry per CDR3 protein. The table shows 480,000 or so distinct CDR3 sequences, with 46% occurring only once. Germline V gene data show CDR1 as ENHRY and CDR2 as SYGVKD. CDR3 length equals 12 residues. V was trimmed by 10 bases and J by 4 bases, leaving 11 bases between them. This receptor was identified in an adult woman with Graves' disease, either hyperthyroidism or ophthalmopathy (not recorded which). The sample taken for sequencing was peripheral blood or thyroid tissue (not recorded which). This chain uses TRBV10-3 with TRBJ1-3; D unclear. The CDR3, as DNA: TGTGCCACACTGGACCGGGGAAACACCATATATTTT. Encoded protein: CATLDRGNTIYF.